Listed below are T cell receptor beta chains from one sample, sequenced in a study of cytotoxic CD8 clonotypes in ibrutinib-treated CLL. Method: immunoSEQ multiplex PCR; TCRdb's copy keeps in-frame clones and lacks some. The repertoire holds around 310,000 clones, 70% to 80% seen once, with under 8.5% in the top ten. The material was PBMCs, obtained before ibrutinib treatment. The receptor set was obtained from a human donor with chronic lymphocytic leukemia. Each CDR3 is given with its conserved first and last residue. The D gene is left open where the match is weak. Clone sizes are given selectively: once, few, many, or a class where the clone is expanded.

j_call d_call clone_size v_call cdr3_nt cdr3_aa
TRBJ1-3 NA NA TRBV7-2 TGTGCCAGCAGCTTAGCGGGGCAGCGATTGACCATATATTTT CASSLAGQRLTIYF
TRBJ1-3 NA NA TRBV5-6 TGTGCCAGCAGCTCGAAAATAGCTGGAAACACCATATATTTT CASSSKIAGNTIYF
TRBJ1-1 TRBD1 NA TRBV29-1 TGCAGCGTCCGGACAGGCGTGAACACTGAAGCTTTCTTT CSVRTGVNTEAFF
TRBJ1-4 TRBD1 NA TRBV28 TGTGCCAGCAGTTATGCCTTGGGGACAGGGAATGAAAAACTGTTTTTT CASSYALGTGNEKLFF
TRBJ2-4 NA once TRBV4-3 TGCGCCAGCAGCCAAGTGGAGGGGAGACTAGCCAAAAACATTCAGTACTTC CASSQVEGRLAKNIQYF
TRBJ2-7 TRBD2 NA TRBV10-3 TGTGCCATCAGTGAGTCTAAGGGACTACTTCGTGACGAGCAGTACTTC CAISESKGLLRDEQYF
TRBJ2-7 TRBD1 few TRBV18 TGTGCCAGCTCAAAGGACAGGGTCCACGAGCAGTACTTC CASSKDRVHEQYF
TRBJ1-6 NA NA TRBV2 TGTGCCAGCAGTGAGGGTCTTAGTTGGACAGCCTATAATTCACCCCTCCACTTT CASSEGLSWTAYNSPLHF
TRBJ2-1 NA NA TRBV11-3 TGTGCCAGCACGATGGGGGGAGACAATGAGCAGTTCTTC CASTMGGDNEQFF
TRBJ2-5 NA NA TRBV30 TGTGCCTGGACAGCTAGCGCACAAGAGACCCAGTACTTC CAWTASAQETQYF
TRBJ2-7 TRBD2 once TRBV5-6 TGTGCCAGCAGCGCGCTAGCGGGAACTGCCTACGAGCAGTACTTC CASSALAGTAYEQYF
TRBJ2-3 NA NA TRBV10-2 TGCGCCAGCAGGTTTAACAGGGAATGGGGCACAGATACGCAGTATTTT CASRFNREWGTDTQYF
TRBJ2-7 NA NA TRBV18 TGTGCCAGCTCACCAGGGCGAGAATCTTACGAGCAGTACTTC CASSPGRESYEQYF
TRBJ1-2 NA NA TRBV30 TGTGCCTGGGGTACTAACTATGGCTACACCTTC CAWGTNYGYTF
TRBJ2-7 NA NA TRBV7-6 TGTGCCAGCAGCTTAGGGGACCTCGCCTACGAGCAGTACTTC CASSLGDLAYEQYF
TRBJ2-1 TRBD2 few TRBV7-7 TGTGCCAGCAGTAACAATTGGGTCGGGAGGTCCTCCTACAATGAGCAGTTCTTC CASSNNWVGRSSYNEQFF
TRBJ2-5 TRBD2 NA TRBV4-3 TGCGCCAGCAGGCAGAGCTATAGCGGGCATCAAGAGACCCAGTACTTC CASRQSYSGHQETQYF
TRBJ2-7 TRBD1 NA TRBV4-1 TGCGCCAGCAGCCAGGGACAGGGGCGACCCTACGAGCAGTACTTC CASSQGQGRPYEQYF
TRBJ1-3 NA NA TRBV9 TGTGCCAGCAGCTTCCAGGTTGGGTCAGCCACTGGAAACACCATATATTTT CASSFQVGSATGNTIYF
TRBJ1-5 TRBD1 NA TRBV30 TGTGCCTGGACTGGGACAGGCGATCAGCCCCAGCATTTT CAWTGTGDQPQHF
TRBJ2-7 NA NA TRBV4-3 TGCGCCAGCAGCCAAGATTTGCCAGCGGGTTCTCACGAGCAGTACTTC CASSQDLPAGSHEQYF
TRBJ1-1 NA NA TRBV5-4 TGTGCCAGCAGCTTGGTGCTGGGGAACACTGAAGCTTTCTTT CASSLVLGNTEAFF
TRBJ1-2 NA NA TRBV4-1 TGCGCCAGCAGCCAAGAGTTTTTATTTCAGGGCTACACCTTC CASSQEFLFQGYTF
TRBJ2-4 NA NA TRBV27 TGTGCCAGCAGTTTCACAGGAACCAAAAACATTCAGTACTTC CASSFTGTKNIQYF
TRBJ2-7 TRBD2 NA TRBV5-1 TGCGCCAGCAGCCCGGGACTAGCGGGAGTTTCCGAGCAGTACTTC CASSPGLAGVSEQYF
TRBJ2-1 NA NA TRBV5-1 TGCGCCAGCAGCGCGGGACAGAGACAGTACAATGAGCAGTTCTTC CASSAGQRQYNEQFF
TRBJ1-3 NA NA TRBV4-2 TGTGCCAGCAGCCGCCAACAGGGCCACTCTGGAAACACCATATATTTT CASSRQQGHSGNTIYF
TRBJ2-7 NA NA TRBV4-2 TGTGCCAGCAGCCAAGAGGCGTTACGCTACGAGCAGTACTTC CASSQEALRYEQYF
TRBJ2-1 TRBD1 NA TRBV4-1 TGCGCCAGCAGCCATCCGGGACAGGGGGTACATGAGCAGTTCTTC CASSHPGQGVHEQFF
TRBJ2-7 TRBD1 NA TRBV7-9 TGTGCCAGCGGAAGGGACAGGGGCCACGAGCAGTACTTC CASGRDRGHEQYF
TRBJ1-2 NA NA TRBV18 TGTGCCAGCTCACCTCCCGGCTATGGCTACACCTTC CASSPPGYGYTF
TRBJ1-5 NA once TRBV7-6 TGTGCCAGCAGCTCCCTAACGGGATTTTTGAATCAGCCCCAGCATTTT CASSSLTGFLNQPQHF
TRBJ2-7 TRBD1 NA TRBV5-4 TGTGCCAGCTCTTCCAGGGGGCCCTACGAGCAGTACTTC CASSSRGPYEQYF
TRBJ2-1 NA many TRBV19 TGTGCCACTAGGAGCCTCCGGCGTGCGGAGCAGTTCTTC CATRSLRRAEQFF
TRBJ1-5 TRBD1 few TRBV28 TGTGCCAGCAGTTTCCGGACCGGGACAGGGGGGAATCAGCCCCAGCATTTT CASSFRTGTGGNQPQHF
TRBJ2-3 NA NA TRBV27 TGTGCCAGCATGCACCTATTGACAGATACGCAGTATTTT CASMHLLTDTQYF
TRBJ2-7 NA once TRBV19 TGTGCCAGTAGGGAACAGGGTACCTACGAGCAGTACTTC CASREQGTYEQYF
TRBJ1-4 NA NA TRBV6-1 TGTGCCAGCAGTGATTGGGGGAGGGGAGATGAAAAACTGTTTTTT CASSDWGRGDEKLFF
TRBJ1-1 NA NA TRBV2 TGTGCCAGCAGTGAGGTGGGCACTGAAGCTTTCTTT CASSEVGTEAFF
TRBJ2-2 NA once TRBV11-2 TGTGCCACCCAGGTGGCTCCGAACACCGGGGAGCTGTTTTTT CATQVAPNTGELFF
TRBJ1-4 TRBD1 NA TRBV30 TGTGCCGGGGGGACAGGGTTCGAAAAACTGTTTTTT CAGGTGFEKLFF
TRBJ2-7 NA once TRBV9 TGTGCCAGCAGCAGGACAGTTTTAAACGAGCAGTACTTC CASSRTVLNEQYF
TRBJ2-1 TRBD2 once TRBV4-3 TGCGCCAGCAGCCGCCGACTAGCGGGAGGGTTCAACTACTACAATGAGCAGTTCTTC CASSRRLAGGFNYYNEQFF
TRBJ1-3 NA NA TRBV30 TGTGCCTGGAGTTCAACGGGGATCTCTGGAAACACCATATATTTT CAWSSTGISGNTIYF